The 13 T cell receptor beta chains below were found in one sample sequenced in a study of vaccination and CD4 T cells after COVID-19. An Oncomine TCR Beta short-read assay was used to sequence the DNA from cultured CD4+ T cells. In TCRdb, the PCR reads were re-called with MiXCR into one record per CDR3 protein. The table has 15,000 to 20,000 distinct CDR3 sequences, 43% seen once. No antigens are known for them. This sample's treatment: approximately nine-day PBMC culture with coronavirus spike peptide pools or control peptides (ViraFEST assay). Sample: CD4+ T cells from blood, cultured in vitro, taken after SARS-CoV-2 vaccination. The source is a human donor who had recovered from COVID-19.

This clonotype was counted between two and nine times. The chain has TRBV7-9 and TRBJ2-2; D remains unclear. Trimming stripped 3 bases from V and 5 bases from J, with 16 bases between. The CDR3 runs 16 residues. Looked up from germline, CDR1 is SEHNR and CDR2 is FQNEAQ (reference sequence). The CDR3 DNA reads as TGTGCCAGCAGCTTCACCCCCGAGCTGGGGACCGGGGAGCTGTTTTTT. Translated, it gives CASSFTPELGTGELFF.

This clonotype rates as medium-sized. The chain recombines TRBV20-1 with TRBJ2-5; 7 bases line up with TRBD2. Germline V gene data show CDR1 as DFQATT and CDR2 as SNEGSKA (reference sequence). CDR3 length: 14 amino acids. The V and J ends lost 4 bases and 2 bases, in that order; junction bases with no gene match: 7. CDR3 amino acids: CSATGTITQETQYF. The CDR3 DNA reads as TGCAGTGCTACCGGGACTATCACACAAGAGACCCAGTACTTC.

The chain couples TRBV7-2 to TRBJ1-5; the D is unclear. CDR1 is SGHTA, CDR2 FQGNSA, per germline. The V end lost 4 bases, the J end lost 5 bases, and 12 bases lay between the germline ends. The CDR3 totals 14 residues. This CDR3 reads CASSSRAGDQPQHF. In DNA, the CDR3 is TGTGCCAGCAGCTCTAGGGCAGGAGATCAGCCCCAGCATTTT. Combining the CDR3 with reference TRBV7-2 and TRBJ1-5 gives the whole variable domain GAGVSQSPSNKVTEKGKDVELRCDPISGHTALYWYRQSLGQGLEFLIYFQGNSAPDKSGLPSDRFSAERTGGSVSTLTIQRTQQEDSAVYLCASSSRAGDQPQHFGDGTRLSIL.

The chain joins TRBV2 to TRBJ2-1; D may be TRBD1 or TRBD2 (6 bases each). Germline CDR1 and CDR2: SNHLY and FYNNEI. Trimming removed 4 bases at V and 2 bases at J, with 18 bases between. The CDR3 contains 17 residues. The CDR3 loop reads CASSVEGQRAAYNEQFF. The DNA for the CDR3 is TGTGCCAGCAGTGTGGAGGGACAACGGGCCGCCTACAATGAGCAGTTCTTC.

The V and J genes are TRBV20-1 and TRBJ2-2; the match to TRBD2 covers 7 bases. This CDR3 has 14 residues. CDR1 DFQATT and CDR2 SNEGSKA come from the germline V gene (reference sequence). V shed 6 bases and J 4 bases; nucleotides not matched to a gene: 8. CDR3 DNA: TGCAGTGCCGTGGCGGGGGTTGCCACCGGGGAGCTGTTTTTT. Its protein product is CSAVAGVATGELFF.

A few counts support this clonotype. The chain links TRBV20-1 to TRBJ1-5; D is possibly TRBD1 (5 bases). The V end was cut by 6 bases, the J end by 5 bases, with 17 bases between. This CDR3 is 14 amino acids long. Germline values: CDR1 DFQATT, CDR2 SNEGSKA (reference sequence). The CDR3 sequence: CSAKIQGTDQPQHF. CDR3 DNA sequence: TGCAGTGCCAAAATTCAGGGTACGGATCAGCCCCAGCATTTT.

V and J are TRBV20-1 and TRBJ2-7; 10 bases match TRBD2. J lost 1 base, V lost 5 bases, and 8 bases had no gene match. From germline, CDR1 is DFQATT and CDR2 SNEGSKA (reference sequence). The CDR3 covers 15 residues. For the CDR3, the DNA is TGCAGTGCTCTGGCCACTAGCGGGATATCCTACGAGCAGTACTTC. Its translation: CSALATSGISYEQYF.

This clonotype is labeled as large (0.1 to 1%). The chain recombines TRBV7-2 with TRBJ2-5; 7 nucleotides match TRBD1. The CDR3 totals 15 residues. V lost 6 bases, J lost 3 bases, and 10 bases stayed unmatched. Germline V gene data show CDR1 as SGHTA and CDR2 as FQGNSA. CDR3 sequence reads: CASRYRDRPKETQYF. The CDR3 region has the DNA TGTGCCAGCAGGTACCGGGACAGACCTAAAGAGACCCAGTACTTC. Complete variable domain (other parts from reference TRBV7-2 and TRBJ2-5): GAGVSQSPSNKVTEKGKDVELRCDPISGHTALYWYRQSLGQGLEFLIYFQGNSAPDKSGLPSDRFSAERTGGSVSTLTIQRTQQEDSAVYLCASRYRDRPKETQYFGPGTRLLVL.

The V gene is TRBV28, the J gene TRBJ2-4, with D unclear. The V gene's germline CDR1 is MDHEN and CDR2 SYDVKM. Trimming removed 5 bases at V and 0 bases at J, with 23 bases between. The CDR3 totals 19 residues. The CDR3 DNA follows: TGTGCCAGCAGTCCCCCCCGGTTTGTAACCTCTTTAGCCAAAAACATTCAGTACTTC. It yields the protein CASSPPRFVTSLAKNIQYF.

The chain couples TRBV7-9 to TRBJ2-7; D possibly corresponds to TRBD1 (6 bases). Germline CDR1 SEHNR, CDR2 FQNEAQ (reference sequence). Trimming took off 1 base at V and 2 bases at J, with 9 bases between the two ends. This CDR3 spans 14 amino acids. The CDR3 nucleotides read TGTGCCAGCAGCTTAGGACAGGCAACCTACGAGCAGTACTTC. As protein: CASSLGQATYEQYF.

This clonotype has a handful of counts. The CDR3 region has the DNA TGCAGTGCTAGGAAGCGGGTCTCGAACACCGGGGAGCTGTTTTTT. Translated, it gives CSARKRVSNTGELFF. The chain is built from TRBV20-1 and TRBJ2-2, with D maybe TRBD2 (6 bases). This CDR3 spans 15 amino acids. V gave up 3 bases and J gave up 0 bases, with 11 bases separating them. CDR1 is DFQATT, CDR2 SNEGSKA, per germline (reference sequence).

The chain employs TRBV27 and TRBJ1-5, with D unresolved. Germline CDR1 reads MNHEY; CDR2 reads SMNVEV (reference sequence). The length of the CDR3 is 12 residues. Trimming shortened V by 10 bases and J by 3 bases, and 10 bases separated the two germline ends. DNA for the CDR3: TGTGCCACCGGACGTCTCAATCAGCCCCAGCATTTT. Protein sequence: CATGRLNQPQHF.

This clonotype is classed as large (0.1 to 1%). This rearrangement joins TRBV10-3 to TRBJ2-3; 10 positions match TRBD2. V dropped 7 bases and J dropped 2; count of bases not matched to a gene: 6. The CDR3 length is 15 residues. Germline V gene lookup returns CDR1 ENHRY and CDR2 SYGVKD. The CDR3 DNA follows: TGTGCCATCACGACCGGACTAGCGGACACAGATACGCAGTATTTT. Amino acids: CAITTGLADTDTQYF.